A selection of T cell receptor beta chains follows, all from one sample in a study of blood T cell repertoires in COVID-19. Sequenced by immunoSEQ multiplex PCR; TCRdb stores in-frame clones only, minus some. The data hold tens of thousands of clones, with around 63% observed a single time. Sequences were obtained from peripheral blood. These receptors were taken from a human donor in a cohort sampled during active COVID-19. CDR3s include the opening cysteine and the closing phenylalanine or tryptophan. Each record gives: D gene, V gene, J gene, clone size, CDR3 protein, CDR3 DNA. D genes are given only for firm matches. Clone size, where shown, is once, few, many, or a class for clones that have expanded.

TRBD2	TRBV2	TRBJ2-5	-	CASSVEASGGKTQYF	TGTGCCAGCAGTGTTGAGGCTAGCGGGGGGAAGACCCAGTACTTC
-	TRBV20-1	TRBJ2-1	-	CSAVGGNEQFF	TGCAGTGCTGTTGGGGGGAATGAGCAGTTCTTC
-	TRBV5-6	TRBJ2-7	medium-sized	CASSSLYEQYF	TGTGCCAGCAGCTCTCTCTACGAGCAGTACTTC
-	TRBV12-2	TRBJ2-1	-	CAILADERNEQFF	TGTGCAATCCTAGCGGACGAACGGAATGAGCAGTTCTTC
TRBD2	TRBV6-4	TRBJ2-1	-	CASSAGLAGYEQFF	TGTGCCAGCAGTGCCGGACTAGCGGGATATGAGCAGTTCTTC
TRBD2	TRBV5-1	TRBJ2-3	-	CASSLGPQAGSTDTQYF	TGCGCCAGCAGCTTGGGCCCCCAAGCGGGGAGCACAGATACGCAGTATTTT
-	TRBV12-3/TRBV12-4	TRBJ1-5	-	CASTRSAGQPQHF	TGTGCCAGCACCCGGAGCGCGGGTCAGCCCCAGCATTTT
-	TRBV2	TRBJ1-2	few	CASRGPFNYGYTF	TGTGCCAGCCGAGGTCCGTTCAACTATGGCTACACCTTC
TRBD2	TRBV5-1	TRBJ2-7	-	CASSLWTSGGADEQYF	TGCGCCAGCAGCCTATGGACTAGCGGGGGGGCTGACGAGCAGTACTTC
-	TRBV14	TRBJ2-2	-	CASSQLSGNTGELFF	TGTGCCAGCAGCCAATTGTCAGGGAACACCGGGGAGCTGTTTTTT
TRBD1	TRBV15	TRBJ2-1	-	CATSSWGQGSNEQFF	TGTGCCACCAGCAGCTGGGGACAGGGGTCCAATGAGCAGTTCTTC
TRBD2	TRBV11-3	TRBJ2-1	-	CASSLFAGGSYNEQFF	TGTGCCAGCAGCTTGTTTGCGGGAGGGTCCTACAATGAGCAGTTCTTC
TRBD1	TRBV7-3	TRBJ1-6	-	CASSLTGNNSPLHF	TGTGCCAGCAGCTTGACAGGGAATAATTCACCCCTCCACTTT
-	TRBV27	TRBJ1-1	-	CASSPRALAGTEAFF	TGTGCCAGCAGCCCCAGGGCCCTTGCGGGGACTGAAGCTTTCTTT
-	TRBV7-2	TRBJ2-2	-	CASSANSGRTGELFF	TGTGCCAGCAGCGCCAATAGCGGTAGGACCGGGGAGCTGTTTTTT
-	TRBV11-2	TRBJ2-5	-	CASSLDRYTQYF	TGTGCCAGCAGCTTAGATAGATATACCCAGTACTTC
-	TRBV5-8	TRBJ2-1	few	CASAGGGSSYNEQFF	TGTGCCAGCGCCGGGGGAGGCAGCTCCTACAATGAGCAGTTCTTC
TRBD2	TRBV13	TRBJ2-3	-	CASSSGTSWFRTPDTQYF	TGTGCCAGCAGCTCCGGGACTAGCTGGTTCCGGACCCCAGATACGCAGTATTTT
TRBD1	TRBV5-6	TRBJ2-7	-	CASRYYRDSVLGEQYF	TGTGCCAGCAGGTATTACCGGGACAGTGTCCTCGGCGAGCAGTACTTC
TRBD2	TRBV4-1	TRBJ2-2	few	CASSPVNPTSVGGELFF	TGCGCCAGCAGCCCCGTTAACCCCACTAGCGTAGGCGGGGAGCTGTTTTTT
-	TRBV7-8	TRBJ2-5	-	CASSRGLQETQYF	TGTGCCAGCAGCCGTGGACTCCAAGAGACCCAGTACTTC
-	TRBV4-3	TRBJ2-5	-	CASSPADKQETQYF	TGCGCCAGCAGCCCAGCGGATAAACAAGAGACCCAGTACTTC